This passage covers 23 T cell receptor beta chains from one sample sequenced in a study of untreated major depressive disorder. Notes on the study in general: CD4+ T cells from depressed patients used TRBV05-01 (Vbeta 5.1) more often than controls.

Using immunoSEQ multiplex PCR, the repertoire was profiled, and TCRdb retains in-frame clones only, with some absent. The sample yields some 13,000 clones, roughly 91% seen once. These TCRs are of unknown antigen specificity. The material sequenced was CD4+ T cells from PBMCs. The source is a young man with major depressive disorder.

CDR3 in amino acids: CASSASGGTGPNTQYF. The CDR3 DNA reads TGTGCCAGCAGCGCCTCCGGAGGGACAGGGCCAAATACGCAGTATTTT. V and J are TRBV7-3 and TRBJ2-3; 9 nucleotides align to TRBD1. V shed 5 bases and J 7 bases; nucleotides not matched to a gene: 13. The length of the CDR3 is 16 residues. Germline V gene lookup returns CDR1 SGHTA and CDR2 FQGTGA.

This clone was observed a single time. V usage is TRBV9 and J usage is TRBJ1-2; 8 bases fit TRBD1. Germline V lookup: CDR1 SGDLS, CDR2 YYNGEE. The CDR3 covers 13 residues. Trimming at V came to 3 bases and at J to 4 bases, leaving 2 bases not matched to a gene. CDR3 bases: TGTGCCAGCAGCGCCAGGGGGCCCTATGGCTACACCTTC. This gives the protein CASSARGPYGYTF.

The chain joins TRBV5-4 to TRBJ1-1, with 10 bases fitting TRBD1. Germline V gene lookup returns CDR1 SGHNT and CDR2 YYREEE (reference sequence). The CDR3 contains 16 residues. J gave up 5 bases and V 4 bases, and 11 bases lay outside the gene matches. The CDR3 sequence is CASSPDRGRRGTEAFF. As DNA, the CDR3 is TGTGCCAGCAGCCCCGACAGGGGGCGCCGGGGTACTGAAGCTTTCTTT. The whole variable domain, filled in from reference TRBV5-4 and TRBJ1-1, reads ETGVTQSPTHLIKTRGQQVTLRCSSQSGHNTVSWYQQALGQGPQFIFQYYREEENGRGNFPPRFSGLQFPNYSSELNVNALELDDSALYLCASSPDRGRRGTEAFFGQGTRLTVV.

V gene TRBV5-1 combines with J gene TRBJ2-3; D perhaps matches TRBD2 (6 bases). The germline V gene encodes CDR1 SGHRS and CDR2 YFSETQ. Deletions cut 6 bases from V and 2 bases from J, with 19 bases between. The CDR3 runs to 16 residues. The CDR3 loop reads CASKEGGAGTTDTQYF. The CDR3 nucleotides read TGCGCCAGCAAAGAGGGCGGGGCGGGGACCACAGATACGCAGTATTTT.

The CDR3 region has the DNA TGTGCCAGCAGTGCGGACAGGGGCAATGAGCAGTTCTTC. Its translation: CASSADRGNEQFF. V gene TRBV2 combines with J gene TRBJ2-1; 9 bases align to TRBD1. The CDR3 spans 13 residues. With V trimmed by 4 bases and J by 6 bases, 1 base remained unmatched. Looked up from germline, CDR1 is SNHLY and CDR2 is FYNNEI.

This rearrangement joins TRBV6-6 to TRBJ2-7; D may match TRBD1 or TRBD2 (7 bases each). The germline V and J ends were trimmed by 3 bases and 5 bases, with 17 bases remaining between them. CDR3 length: 15 amino acids. Germline lookup yields CDR1 MNHNY and CDR2 SVGAGI (reference sequence). CDR3 protein: CASSYGRGRLDEQYF. For the CDR3, the DNA is TGTGCCAGCAGTTATGGGAGGGGGCGCCTGGACGAGCAGTACTTC.

The V and J genes are TRBV5-1 and TRBJ1-4; a possible D gene is TRBD1 (5 bases). The CDR3 covers 15 residues. Trimming took off 3 bases at V and 4 bases at J, with 13 bases between the two ends. Germline-derived CDR1 and CDR2 are SGHRS and YFSETQ. CDR3 DNA sequence: TGCGCCAGCAGCTCCCAGGGTTCTGGTAATGAAAAACTGTTTTTT. Its translation is CASSSQGSGNEKLFF.

Only one count was recorded for this clone. This sequence joins TRBV12-5 and TRBJ1-1; the D is unclear. Deletions cut 6 bases from V and 1 base from J, with 12 bases between. CDR3 length: 14 residues. The germline gives CDR1 LGHNT, CDR2 FRNRAP. The CDR3 region has the DNA TGTGCTAGTGGCTTTGGTACAGAGAACACTGAAGCTTTCTTT. Translating gives CASGFGTENTEAFF.

This clone was observed a handful of times. The chain joins TRBV9 to TRBJ1-3, with D possibly being TRBD1 (5 bases). This CDR3 is 14 amino acids long. Trimming cost V 0 bases and J 4 bases, with 8 bases left between them. Germline CDR1 reads SGDLS; CDR2 reads YYNGEE. DNA for the CDR3: TGTGCCAGCAGCGTAGTAGGGGAGGGAAACACCATATATTTT. Translated: CASSVVGEGNTIYF.

This chain links TRBV9 with TRBJ2-2; D is unclear. The CDR3 has 14 amino acids. Germline V gene sequence: CDR1 SGDLS, CDR2 YYNGEE. The germline V and J ends were trimmed by 1 base and 7 bases, with 11 bases remaining between them. The CDR3 DNA sequence: TGTGCCAGCAGCGTAAGTCCGGAGCTCGGGGAGCTGTTTTTT. Amino acid sequence: CASSVSPELGELFF.

V and J are TRBV7-2 and TRBJ2-5; D assignment may be TRBD1 or TRBD2 (5 bases each). The CDR3 length is 14 residues. The V end was cut by 4 bases, the J end by 3 bases, with 12 bases between. Germline V gene data show CDR1 as SGHTA and CDR2 as FQGNSA. CDR3 loop: CASSWGTRKETQYF. The CDR3, as DNA: TGTGCCAGCAGCTGGGGGACGCGGAAAGAGACCCAGTACTTC.

This clone was found once. The chain uses TRBV27 and TRBJ1-2; 7 positions match TRBD1. V lost 5 bases, J lost 5 bases, and 8 bases stayed unmatched. Germline values: CDR1 MNHEY, CDR2 SMNVEV (reference sequence). This CDR3 contains 14 residues. CDR3 DNA sequence: TGTGCCAGCAGTCTAAGGACAGGCTTATATGGCTACACCTTC. It encodes CASSLRTGLYGYTF.

This chain uses TRBV14 with TRBJ1-2; D is ambiguous. The length of the CDR3 is 14 residues. V lost 0 bases and J 0 bases, leaving 5 bases between the germline ends. Germline lookup yields CDR1 SGHDN and CDR2 FVKESK. CDR3 nucleotide sequence: TGTGCCAGCAGCCAAGATACTACTAACTATGGCTACACCTTC. Residues: CASSQDTTNYGYTF.

J is TRBJ1-5 and V is TRBV30, with D possibly TRBD1 on 6 matching bases. The CDR3 has 16 residues. Germline V gene lookup returns CDR1 GTSNPN and CDR2 SVGIG (reference sequence). V lost 0 bases and J 1 base, leaving 13 bases between the germline ends. The CDR3 region is CAWSVQGGLSNQPQHF. DNA for the CDR3: TGTGCCTGGAGTGTACAAGGGGGTCTCAGCAATCAGCCCCAGCATTTT.

The V call is TRBV5-5, the J call TRBJ2-4; no clear D. The CDR3 length is 13 residues. Germline CDR1 SGHKS, CDR2 YYEKEE (reference sequence). Trimming took off 1 base at V and 8 bases at J, with 10 bases between the two ends. The CDR3 nucleotides are TGTGCCAGCAGCTTGCTGGGGTCAGACATTCAGTACTTC. Translation gives CASSLLGSDIQYF.

The CDR3 region has the DNA TGCGCCAGTCACCCTGGACTAGCGGGGGCTACCGGGGAGCTGTTTTTT. Translation: CASHPGLAGATGELFF. V usage is TRBV5-1 and J usage is TRBJ2-2; 13 bases agree with TRBD2. Germline CDR1 and CDR2: SGHRS and YFSETQ. This CDR3 contains 16 residues. V lost 8 bases, J lost 5 bases, and 9 bases stayed unmatched.

The V gene is TRBV18, the J gene TRBJ1-1, with D uncertain. Trimming pared 3 bases from V and 2 bases from J, leaving 10 bases between. The germline CDR1 and CDR2 sequences are KGHSH and LQKENI. This CDR3 spans 14 amino acids. The DNA for the CDR3 is TGTGCCAGCTCACCGGGCGGATTAAACACTGAAGCTTTCTTT. Translating gives CASSPGGLNTEAFF.

The gene calls are TRBV18 and TRBJ2-5, with D unresolved. The CDR3 has 12 residues. CDR1 and CDR2 from the germline V gene are KGHSH and LQKENI. V lost 5 bases and J 2 bases, leaving 6 bases between the germline ends. The CDR3 is CASSKQQETQYF. For the CDR3, the DNA is TGTGCCAGCTCAAAACAGCAAGAGACCCAGTACTTC.

This chain uses TRBV30 with TRBJ2-5; 10 nucleotides agree with TRBD2. The V gene's germline CDR1 is GTSNPN and CDR2 SVGIG (reference sequence). Trimming at V came to 2 bases and at J to 3 bases, leaving 6 bases not matched to a gene. The CDR3 totals 15 residues. CDR3 sequence: CAWSIGLADKETQYF. In nucleotides, the CDR3 is TGTGCCTGGAGTATCGGACTAGCGGATAAAGAGACCCAGTACTTC.

The chain links TRBV11-3 to TRBJ2-1; D not certain. Germline CDR1 reads SGHNT; CDR2 reads YENEEA. Trimming cost V 1 base and J 8 bases, with 9 bases left between them. There are 13 residues in the CDR3. This CDR3 is CASSLGRMDEQFF. CDR3 DNA sequence: TGTGCCAGCAGCTTAGGACGCATGGATGAGCAGTTCTTC. Full variable domain (remainder filled in from reference TRBV11-3 and TRBJ2-1): EAGVVQSPRYKIIEKKQPVAFWCNPISGHNTLYWYLQNLGQGPELLIRYENEEAVDDSQLPKDRFSAERLKGVDSTLKIQPAELGDSAVYLCASSLGRMDEQFFGPGTRLTVL.

J is TRBJ2-3 and V is TRBV6-1; D gene unclear. This CDR3 has 15 amino acids. In germline, CDR1 is MNHNS, CDR2 SASEGT. The V end was cut by 6 bases, the J end by 0 bases, with 13 bases between. CDR3 sequence: CASRGMHTSTDTQYF. Written as DNA, the CDR3 is TGTGCCAGCAGAGGAATGCACACTAGCACAGATACGCAGTATTTT.

The J gene is TRBJ2-2, the V gene TRBV28; no definite D call. The CDR3 runs 13 residues. V lost 0 bases and J 4 bases, leaving 3 bases between the germline ends. Germline V gene lookup returns CDR1 MDHEN and CDR2 SYDVKM. CDR3 nucleotide sequence: TGTGCCAGCAGTTTATGGGTCACCGGGGAGCTGTTTTTT. Its translation is CASSLWVTGELFF.

The rearrangement links TRBV9 to TRBJ1-4; D perhaps matches TRBD1 (6 bases). The CDR3 loop spans 13 amino acids. Germline assignment: CDR1 SGDLS and CDR2 YYNGEE. With 4 bases removed from V and 8 bases from J, the gap between germline ends came to 12 bases. The CDR3 loop reads CASSQAGEEKLFF. CDR3 nucleotide sequence: TGTGCCAGCAGCCAGGCAGGGGAAGAAAAACTGTTTTTT.